This TCR beta chain stems from a study of T cells in Graves' hyperthyroidism and ophthalmopathy. Study-wide findings and caveats: Ophthalmopathy, which appeared later, was predicted by the model a median around 6 months before onset.

Using RNA transcripts as the source, TCR beta CDR3 regions were amplified. Carried out on the TCR CDR3, a first-round RT-PCR used the HTBI primer set. A single record per CDR3 protein comes from TCRdb applying MiXCR to the multiplex PCR reads. The sample has around 620,000 distinct CDR3 sequences, more than 13% seen once. This clonotype was found many times. The antigen is not known. There are 14 residues in the CDR3. Trimming removed 2 bases at V and 10 bases at J, with 14 bases between. Germline loops: CDR1 MNHNY, CDR2 SVGAGI (reference sequence). This TCR came from a woman aged 18-30 years with Graves' ophthalmopathy. Specimen: blood. V gene TRBV6-6 combines with J gene TRBJ1-4, with TRBD1 as a possible D gene (6 bases). The CDR3 bases are TGTGCCAGCAGTTACGGGGGGCAAAAGGGAAAACTGTTTTTT. The encoded protein is CASSYGGQKGKLFF.